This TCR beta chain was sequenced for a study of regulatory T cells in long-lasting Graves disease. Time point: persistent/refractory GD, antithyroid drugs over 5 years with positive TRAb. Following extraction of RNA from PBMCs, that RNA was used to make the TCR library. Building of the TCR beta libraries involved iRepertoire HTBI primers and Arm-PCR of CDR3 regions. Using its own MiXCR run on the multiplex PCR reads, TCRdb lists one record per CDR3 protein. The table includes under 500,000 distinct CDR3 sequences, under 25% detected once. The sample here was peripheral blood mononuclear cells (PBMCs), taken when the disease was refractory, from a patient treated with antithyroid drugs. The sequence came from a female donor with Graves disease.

The chain's CDR3 is CASSSRYADTQYF. In DNA form, the CDR3 reads TGTGCCAGTTCTTCCCGGTACGCAGATACGCAGTATTTT. This chain uses TRBV12-3 or TRBV12-4 with TRBJ2-3; D not certain. This CDR3 contains 13 residues. V was shortened by 9 bases and J by 4 bases, with 14 bases between the two germline ends.